Below, one T cell receptor (beta chain) is given with its context. Which antigen it targets is not known. No base-level quality is on record; no much larger clone is a single base apart. The sample comes from a study of blood T cell repertoires in COVID-19 (dated by TCRdb to 2018 to 2021). Regarding the complete study: The collaborator samples originated in the United States, Italy and Spain and spanned the acute and convalescent phases of COVID-19. The material from the prospective study consisted of cDNA or gDNA derived from T cells, B-cell-depleted T cells, or PBMCs. The dataset comprised deeply sampled blood TCRbeta repertoires from subjects exposed to, actively infected with, or recovered from COVID-19. The repertoires were released in a freely available public database meant as a resource for research on the immune response to SARS-CoV-2. Samples came from the ongoing ImmuneRACE study (first 160 participants) plus 1,254 subjects from 6 global collaborators. The sample metadata nearly always contained a de-identified subject ID, COVID-19 status, age in years and sex. Where HLA class I and class II types were available, the types were taken from metadata supplied by the sample provider, not from assay-based typing. Broad study findings and their caveats: How much clinical and demographic metadata was included differed by source and by participant, and the metadata was provided uncurated.

Relative to germline, V is missing 4 bases and J is missing 6 bases, with 6 bases of the junction outside any gene match. Per the germline V gene (reference sequence), SEHNR is the CDR1 and FQNEAQ is the CDR2. The CDR3 contains 15 residues, cysteine and phenylalanine counted. Of the read, only the CDR3 DNA is kept; its 45 bases are in frame from base 1. TCRbeta CDR3 regions were amplified from genomic DNA using the immunoSEQ Assay, a bias-controlled multiplex PCR. Per the authors' processing: The number of nucleated cells in each sample was estimated from the amplification of reference gene primers within the assay. To quantify the absolute abundance of each unique TCRbeta CDR3 rearrangement, sequence reads were collapsed and filtered. For each sample, productive Simpson clonality was calculated as the square root of Simpson's diversity index across productive rearrangements. In its TCRdb copy, this immuneACCESS table keeps in-frame sequences only and misses some clones. Where compared with another copy, unresolved V genes explain less than half of these, and the others have no known cause. V and J calls and clone size are those listed in that table; D and trimming were worked out from the DNA. The sample includes roughly 60,000 clones, with around 80% observed a single time. The biggest ten clones account for roughly 6% of the sample.

The collaborating institutions used their own protocols to collect whole blood in K2EDTA tubes. For TCRbeta analysis, collaborator samples were shipped as frozen whole blood, as isolated PBMCs, or as DNA extracted from either sample type. Sequencing was performed on peripheral blood. The chain links TRBV7-9 with TRBJ1-4; TRBD1 agrees with 9 junctional bases. The clonotype comes from a woman aged 60-75 years with acute or convalescent COVID-19. In nucleotide form, the sequence is TGTGCCAGCAGCTCCGGGACAGGGTTGGATGAAAAACTGTTTTTT. Translated, this is CASSSGTGLDEKLFF.